The clone carrying this TCR beta chain was counted many times. This sample is part of a study of T cells in Graves' hyperthyroidism and ophthalmopathy. Graves' hyperthyroidism was deemed stable given no ophthalmopathy progression within 18 months. Those with hyperthyroidism were 18 to 65 years old, newly diagnosed, and ill for under 2 months. Used for diagnoses were clinical symptoms, serum thyroxine and TRAb, thyroid ultrasound and orbital computed tomography. V lost 5 bases and J lost 6, with 8 bases in between. The CDR3 covers 12 residues. Germline-derived CDR1 and CDR2 are MNHNS and SASEGT. Using RNA transcripts as the source, TCR beta CDR3 regions were amplified. Using the HTBI primer set, a first-round RT-PCR was run on the TCR CDR3. TCRdb called the multiplex PCR reads again in MiXCR, with one record for every CDR3 protein. Found here are about 570,000 distinct CDR3 sequences, 12% to 15% of them singletons; the top ten hold about 14%.

The source material was blood. The TCR sequence derives from a woman aged 40 to 49 with Graves' hyperthyroidism. The chain uses TRBV6-1 and TRBJ1-5; D not certain. The CDR3, as DNA: TGTGCCAGCAGTATGGGGAGTCAGCCCCAGCATTTT. As protein: CASSMGSQPQHF.